The clone carrying this TCR beta chain was observed at least ten times. Its antigen is as yet unknown. One end of the junction fails to match germline, which may point to a read error. Genomic DNA was the PCR template. A primer set of 30 forward and 13 reverse primers amplified the CDR3. TCRdb redid the calling of the multiplex PCR reads with MiXCR, one entry per CDR3 protein. The sample includes about 250,000 distinct CDR3 sequences, around 47% of them seen just once. Standard classification criteria confirmed type 1 or type 2 diabetes in all patients. Germline V gene data show CDR1 as SGHRS and CDR2 as YFSETQ. CDR3 length equals 13 residues. These data are taken from a study of type 1 and type 2 diabetes patients. Notes on the study in general: Some HECs seen only in T1D might also appear in more T2D or control samples.

The chain joins TRBV5-1 to TRBJ2-3; no clear D gene. The receptor was isolated from a young man with type 2 diabetes. Sequenced material: peripheral blood mononuclear cells (PBMCs). The CDR3 sequence is CASSLEVTDTQYF. The CDR3 DNA sequence: TGTGCCAGCAGCTTAGAGGTTACAGATACGCAGTATTTT.